The sequence of this T cell receptor beta chain was determined in a study of early T cells in non-severe SARS-CoV-2 infection. TCRdb re-derived calls from the 5' RACE reads in MiXCR, one entry per CDR3 protein. This table has roughly 92,000 distinct CDR3 sequences, around 12% appearing once. The sequences come from whole blood, collected at baseline. The sequence was obtained from an adult who was a healthcare worker with PCR-confirmed SARS-CoV-2 infection or an uninfected control (not recorded which).

CDR3 coding DNA: TGTGCCAGCAGTGGACGACAGGGCCGCTCTGGAAACACCATATATTTT. Its protein is CASSGRQGRSGNTIYF. The rearrangement uses TRBV6-5 and TRBJ1-3, with 7 bases that match TRBD1. The CDR3 extends over 16 amino acids. The germline V gene encodes CDR1 MNHEY and CDR2 SVGAGI. V shed 5 bases, J shed 0 bases, and the junction held 7 bases outside the gene matches.